The 7 T cell receptor beta chains reported below all come from one sample, sequenced in a study of blood T cell repertoires in COVID-19. TCRdb's table, derived via immunoSEQ multiplex PCR, lists solely in-frame clones and lacks some. The repertoire holds about 25,000 clones, with roughly 87% as singletons. Specimen: peripheral blood. The receptors were gathered from a man between 50 and 59 years old with active COVID-19.

The V gene is TRBV18, the J gene TRBJ2-7, with no clear D. This CDR3 spans 13 amino acids. V lost 2 bases and J 5 bases, leaving 10 bases between the germline ends. The germline gives CDR1 KGHSH, CDR2 LQKENI. CDR3 in amino acids: CASSPVHPHEQYV. CDR3 bases: TGTGCCAGCTCACCAGTCCATCCCCACGAGCAGTACGTC.

The DNA for the CDR3 is TGCGCCAGCAGCCGAGACAGGGTCGACACTGAAGCTTTCTTT. Its translation: CASSRDRVDTEAFF. The chain recombines TRBV5-1 with TRBJ1-1; 7 bases are shared with TRBD1. CDR1 is SGHRS, CDR2 YFSETQ, per germline. CDR3 length: 14 amino acids. The trim removed 4 bases at V and 3 bases at J, leaving 6 bases unmatched.

The chain is built from TRBV7-9 and TRBJ2-5; D gene ambiguous. The V and J ends lost 11 bases and 2 bases respectively, with 15 bases between them. This CDR3 is 13 amino acids long. Germline V gene data show CDR1 as SEHNR and CDR2 as FQNEAQ (reference sequence). This CDR3 reads CAFTREQQETQYF. The CDR3 DNA reads as TGTGCCTTCACTCGAGAGCAACAAGAGACCCAGTACTTC.

The chain uses TRBV7-3 and TRBJ2-1; tentatively, D is TRBD1 (6 bases). Trimming cost V 5 bases and J 4 bases, with 15 bases left between them. This CDR3 comprises 15 residues. Germline V gives CDR1 SGHTA, CDR2 FQGTGA. CDR3 in DNA: TGTGCCAGCAGCGAAGCCGGGACAAGTTACAATGAGCAGTTCTTC. As protein: CASSEAGTSYNEQFF. The whole variable domain, remainder taken from reference TRBV7-3 and TRBJ2-1, is GAGVSQTPSNKVTEKGKYVELRCDPISGHTALYWYRQSLGQGPEFLIYFQGTGAADDSGLPNDRFFAVRPEGSVSTLKIQRTERGDSAVYLCASSEAGTSYNEQFFGPGTRLTVL.

The V call is TRBV4-3, the J call TRBJ2-1; TRBD2 matches 10 bases. This CDR3 contains 17 residues. Unmatched junction bases numbered 5, after V lost 0 bases and J lost 3 bases. CDR1 and CDR2 (germline): LGHNA, YSLEER. In DNA form, the CDR3 reads TGCGCCAGCAGCCAAGAGAAAAGGACTAGCGGCTACAATGAGCAGTTCTTC. Its translation: CASSQEKRTSGYNEQFF.

This clone was recorded once. V is TRBV6-5 and J is TRBJ1-2; 7 bases map to TRBD1. Germline V gene sequence: CDR1 MNHEY, CDR2 SVGAGI. This CDR3 is built from 13 residues. V was pared by 6 bases and J by 6 bases, with 7 bases of the junction left unmatched. The CDR3 DNA follows: TGTGCCAGCAGGGGCACAGGGGCGGATGGCTACACCTTC. Protein: CASRGTGADGYTF.

The V call is TRBV5-5, the J call TRBJ1-2; D gene uncertain. The ends were cut back, 4 bases at V and 4 bases at J, with 14 bases in the middle. The CDR3 spans 14 residues. Germline lookup yields CDR1 SGHKS and CDR2 YYEKEE (reference sequence). In DNA, the CDR3 is TGTGCCAGCAGCCCCCCAGCGGGTAGCTATGGCTACACCTTC. Protein sequence: CASSPPAGSYGYTF.